The rows below give T cell receptor beta chains drawn from one sample of a study of blood T cell repertoires in COVID-19. Using immunoSEQ multiplex PCR, the repertoire was profiled, and TCRdb retains in-frame clones only, with some absent. Of roughly 300,000 clones listed, approximately 90% are singletons. Material for sequencing was peripheral blood. The receptor source for this set is a young woman with COVID-19, enrolled during active disease. CDR3s include the opening cysteine and the closing phenylalanine or tryptophan. A D gene is named only where the DNA matches it firmly. The size of a clone is reported for some rows only, either as once, few or many, or as a class for expanded clones.

clone size	J gene	CDR3 length	V gene	D gene	CDR3 DNA	CDR3 protein
-	TRBJ2-3	16	TRBV7-2	TRBD2	TGTGCCAGCAGCTCCGGGGGACTAGCGTTTAAAGATACGCAGTATTTT	CASSSGGLAFKDTQYF
-	TRBJ2-7	12	TRBV11-2	-	TGTGCCAGCAGCCCGACGGGGTTCGAGCAGTACTTC	CASSPTGFEQYF
-	TRBJ2-3	14	TRBV5-4	TRBD1	TGTGCCAGCAGCATAGAACAGGGGTCAGATACGCAGTATTTT	CASSIEQGSDTQYF
-	TRBJ2-1	11	TRBV4-1	-	TGCGCCAGCAGCCAAGGAGGGAGGCTGTTCTTC	CASSQGGRLFF
-	TRBJ2-7	11	TRBV5-6	-	TGTGCCAGCAGCTTAAGCGACGAGCAGTACTTC	CASSLSDEQYF
-	TRBJ2-2	16	TRBV5-1	TRBD2	TGCGCCAGCAGCTTGGCGGTAGCGGGGAACACCGGGGAGCTGTTTTTT	CASSLAVAGNTGELFF
-	TRBJ2-7	17	TRBV18	-	TGTGCCAGCTCACCCCTCCCCCAAACCGGGACATACCACGAGCAGTACTTC	CASSPLPQTGTYHEQYF
-	TRBJ2-7	14	TRBV2	-	TGTGCCAGCATGAGCCTTGACAGTTCCTACGAGCAGTACTTC	CASMSLDSSYEQYF
-	TRBJ2-7	14	TRBV30	-	TGTGCCTGGAGTTCAACCAGGGTGTTCGCCGAGCAGTACTTC	CAWSSTRVFAEQYF
-	TRBJ2-2	16	TRBV5-5	TRBD2	TGTGCCAGCAGCCCCGTGGCGGGAGTAATAAACGGGGAGCTGTTTTTT	CASSPVAGVINGELFF
-	TRBJ2-1	16	TRBV10-3	-	TGTGCCATCAGTGCAGGGCAGGGCGGCCACGACAATGAGCAGTTCTTC	CAISAGQGGHDNEQFF
-	TRBJ2-2	13	TRBV7-9	-	TGTGCCAGCAGCTCGGGAGCCACCGGGGAGCTGTTTTTT	CASSSGATGELFF
-	TRBJ1-1	13	TRBV12-3/TRBV12-4	-	TGTGCCAGCACCACTCCGGGGTACACTGAAGCTTTCTTT	CASTTPGYTEAFF
-	TRBJ1-2	12	TRBV6-5	-	TGTGCCAGCAGCCGGGGTTTGCAAGGCTACACCTTC	CASSRGLQGYTF
-	TRBJ1-5	15	TRBV6-5	-	TGTGCCAGCGGACCGGGACACCTTAGCAATCAGCCCCAGCATTTT	CASGPGHLSNQPQHF
-	TRBJ2-3	17	TRBV7-2	TRBD2	TGTGCCAGCAGCCTAAGACTAGCGGGATGGGACACAGATACGCAGTATTTT	CASSLRLAGWDTDTQYF
-	TRBJ2-6	19	TRBV21-1	-	TGTGCCAGCAGCGCCAGACTAGCGGGTCGAATCTCTGGGGCCAACGTCCTGACTTTC	CASSARLAGRISGANVLTF
-	TRBJ1-1	14	TRBV28	-	TGTGCCAGCAGTGGGGCGCGGGAAAACACTGAAGCTTTCTTT	CASSGARENTEAFF
-	TRBJ1-2	14	TRBV2	TRBD1	TGTGCCAGCACAAAAGGACAGGCGAACTATGGCTACACCTTC	CASTKGQANYGYTF
-	TRBJ2-1	17	TRBV30	TRBD2	TGTGCCTGGAGTTCTAGACTAGCGGGAGTTCACTACAATGAGCAGTTCTTC	CAWSSRLAGVHYNEQFF
-	TRBJ2-7	15	TRBV18	-	TGTGCCAGCTCACCAAGTAGCGGAGCAAGGTACGAGCAGTACTTC	CASSPSSGARYEQYF
-	TRBJ2-1	16	TRBV9	TRBD2	TGTGCCAGCAGCGTAGGTCCTAGCGGGGCCTACAATGAGCAGTTCTTC	CASSVGPSGAYNEQFF
once	TRBJ1-1	14	TRBV6-2/TRBV6-3	TRBD1	TGTGCCAGCAGTCGCCGGACAGGAGACACTGAAGCTTTCTTT	CASSRRTGDTEAFF
-	TRBJ1-4	14	TRBV28	-	TGTGCCAGCAGTTTAGCGGGAGGGAATGAAAAACTGTTTTTT	CASSLAGGNEKLFF
-	TRBJ2-1	16	TRBV9	-	TGTGCCAGCAGCCGAGTTCCAGGAATCGATTACAATGAGCAGTTCTTC	CASSRVPGIDYNEQFF
-	TRBJ1-2	14	TRBV30	-	TGTGCCTGCCCCCCACAGGGTTCAAACTATGGCTACACCTTC	CACPPQGSNYGYTF
-	TRBJ1-1	11	TRBV18	-	TGTGCCAGCTCACCAGGTTACCGGGCTTTCTTT	CASSPGYRAFF
once	TRBJ2-1	16	TRBV24-1	TRBD2	TGTGCCACCAGTGACCCGCCCAGCGGGAGTAGGAATGAGCAGTTCTTC	CATSDPPSGSRNEQFF
-	TRBJ1-2	14	TRBV10-3	TRBD1	TGTGCCACCACCGGGACAGGCGATAACTATGGCTACACCTTC	CATTGTGDNYGYTF
-	TRBJ2-5	15	TRBV6-6	-	TGTGCCAGCAGCAAAAAAAACAGGGAACAAGAGACCCAGTACTTC	CASSKKNREQETQYF
-	TRBJ2-7	15	TRBV5-1	TRBD1	TGCGCCAGCAGGGGGACAGGGGGCCCCTCCTACGAGCAGTACTTC	CASRGTGGPSYEQYF
-	TRBJ2-3	13	TRBV4-1	TRBD1	TGCGCCAGCAGCCTCCAGGGGGCAGATACGCAGTATTTT	CASSLQGADTQYF
-	TRBJ2-7	11	TRBV7-3	-	TGTGCCAGCAGCTCGCTAGGCGAGCAGTACTTC	CASSSLGEQYF
once	TRBJ1-1	14	TRBV19	TRBD1	TGTGCCAGTAGTACCCAGGGGGCACCCGTTGTGGCTTTCTTT	CASSTQGAPVVAFF
-	TRBJ2-7	14	TRBV18	TRBD1	TGTGCCAGCTCACCATTGCAGGGGGCGGACGAGCAGTACTTC	CASSPLQGADEQYF
-	TRBJ2-3	16	TRBV4-2	TRBD2	TGTGCCAGCAGCCTCCGAGCGGGAGAGAGCACAGATACGCAGTATTTT	CASSLRAGESTDTQYF